This T cell receptor beta chain was identified during a study of lymphopenia after photon versus proton radiotherapy. Clones were read by immunoSEQ multiplex PCR, and TCRdb kept only the in-frame ones, dropping some. The table records about 42,000 clones, approximately 80% of them present only once. General observations from the study: Better survival with proton therapy was suggested as possible, not demonstrated. Oligoclonal CD8+ Temra expansion after nadir drove photon patients' diversity drop. Under photons, naive T cells and diversity fell while effector/memory populations rose.

With regard to this clone: Its matching antigen is unknown.

The CDR3 extends over 14 amino acids. The germline V gene has CDR1 SGDLS and CDR2 YYNGEE. V lost 2 bases and J lost 8; bases outside the gene matches: 1. This receptor was taken from an older woman with pancreatic cancer. The chain is built from TRBV9 and TRBJ1-6; 10 nucleotides agree with TRBD1. This sample comprised peripheral blood, obtained from a patient treated with proton-based radiotherapy. The DNA for the CDR3 is TGTGCCAGCAGCGTTGGGACAGGGGATTCACCCCTCCACTTT. Protein product: CASSVGTGDSPLHF.